This T cell receptor (beta chain) came from a study of cytomegalovirus exposure and HLA in healthy donors. General observations from the study: Data from an earlier analysis indicated that most TCR beta V segments were productive either about 90% or about 30% of the time. Among the sequence variants, a highly shared cluster was likely an artifact of sequencing. Common viral pathogens seemed to be connected with several of the most significant clusters, according to a later analysis.

Primers included in the PCR were 60 Vbeta and 13 Jbeta primers. Assay used: immunoSEQ multiplex PCR; TCRdb lists only in-frame clones, some missing. The data hold about 140,000 clones, with approximately 84% observed a single time. CDR1 MNHEY and CDR2 SMNVEV come from the germline V gene (reference sequence). This CDR3 comprises 13 residues. V lost 6 bases and J 0 bases, leaving 8 bases between the germline ends. Points on this clone: What it binds is unknown.

The receptor comes from a woman aged 55-75 years in good health and CMV-seropositive. Sample: PBMCs. V gene TRBV27 combines with J gene TRBJ1-1, with D hard to call. The CDR3: CASSAQMNTEAFF. CDR3 DNA: TGTGCCAGCAGCGCACAGATGAACACTGAAGCTTTCTTT.